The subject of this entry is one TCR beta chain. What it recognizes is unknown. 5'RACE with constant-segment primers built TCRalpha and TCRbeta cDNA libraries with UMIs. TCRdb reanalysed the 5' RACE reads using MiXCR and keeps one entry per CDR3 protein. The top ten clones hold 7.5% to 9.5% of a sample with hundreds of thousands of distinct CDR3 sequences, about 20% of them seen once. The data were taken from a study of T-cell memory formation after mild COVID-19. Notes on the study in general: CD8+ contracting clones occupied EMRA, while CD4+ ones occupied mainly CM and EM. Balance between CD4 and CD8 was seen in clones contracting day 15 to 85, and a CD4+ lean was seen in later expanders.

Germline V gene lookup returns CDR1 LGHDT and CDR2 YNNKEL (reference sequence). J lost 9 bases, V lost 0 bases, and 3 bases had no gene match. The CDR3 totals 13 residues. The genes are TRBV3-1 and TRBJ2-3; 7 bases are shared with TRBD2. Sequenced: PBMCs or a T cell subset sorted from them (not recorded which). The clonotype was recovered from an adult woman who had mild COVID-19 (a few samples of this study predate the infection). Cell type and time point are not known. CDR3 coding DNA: TGTGCCAGCAGCCAAGAGGCCGGGAGGACGCAGTATTTT. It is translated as CASSQEAGRTQYF.